This TCR beta chain derives from a study of technical replicates of blood from a few donors. This CDR3 has 17 amino acids. CDR1 and CDR2 (germline): SEHNR, FQNEAQ (reference sequence). The ends lost 4 bases at V and 5 bases at J; junction bases unmatched: 15. TCRdb's copy holds only in-frame clones and misses some; the assay was immunoSEQ multiplex PCR. The sample has roughly 66,000 clones, about 86% seen once; the top ten hold 4.5% to 5.5%. The source of this sequence is a human donor in good health. Some clones in this sample may be carry-over from other donors' samples. Sample: PBMCs. This chain links TRBV7-9 with TRBJ2-3, with 7 bases matching TRBD2. CDR3 DNA sequence: TGTGCCAGCAGCTCCGGATCCGGGACTATGCGATTAGATACGCAGTATTTT. Its protein is CASSSGSGTMRLDTQYF. Complete variable domain (other parts from reference TRBV7-9 and TRBJ2-3): DTGVSQNPRHKITKRGQNVTFRCDPISEHNRLYWYRQTLGQGPEFLTYFQNEAQLEKSRLLSDRFSAERPKGSFSTLEIQRTEQGDSAMYLCASSSGSGTMRLDTQYFGPGTRLTVL.